Below are 23 T cell receptor beta chains sequenced from a single sample in a study of cytotoxic CD8 clonotypes in ibrutinib-treated CLL. Sequencing used immunoSEQ multiplex PCR; TCRdb keeps in-frame clones, though not all of them. Here the sample spans approximately 47,000 clones, 65% to 70% being singletons. The source was PBMCs, collected after 24 months of ibrutinib treatment. The receptors shown here come from a human donor with chronic lymphocytic leukemia.

The rearrangement joins TRBV2 to TRBJ2-7; D not resolved. This CDR3 contains 12 residues. The germline V gene has CDR1 SNHLY and CDR2 FYNNEI. Trimming stripped 7 bases from V and 3 bases from J, with 10 bases between. As DNA, the CDR3 is TGTGCCAGCACCCGACAAGGCTACGAGCAGTACTTC. As protein: CASTRQGYEQYF.

The V and J genes are TRBV7-2 and TRBJ2-4, with a weak D call TRBD1 (6 bases). From germline, CDR1 is SGHTA and CDR2 FQGNSA. Trimming took 3 bases from V and 7 from J, leaving 16 bases between them. The CDR3 totals 15 residues. DNA of the CDR3: TGTGCCAGCAGCTTTAGTACTTTAACAGGGAACATTCAGTACTTC. This translates into CASSFSTLTGNIQYF. The whole variable domain, remainder taken from reference TRBV7-2 and TRBJ2-4, is GAGVSQSPSNKVTEKGKDVELRCDPISGHTALYWYRQSLGQGLEFLIYFQGNSAPDKSGLPSDRFSAERTGGSVSTLTIQRTQQEDSAVYLCASSFSTLTGNIQYFGAGTRLSVL.

This clone turned up a few times. The V call is TRBV6-1, the J call TRBJ2-1; D is possibly TRBD1 (5 bases). CDR3 size: 14 residues. Germline V gene data show CDR1 as MNHNS and CDR2 as SASEGT. Trimming took 2 bases from V and 5 from J, leaving 10 bases between them. The CDR3 here is CASSEQGRDNEQFF. The DNA for the CDR3 is TGTGCCAGCAGTGAACAGGGAAGGGACAATGAGCAGTTCTTC.

This clone was detected only a few times. The chain recombines TRBV4-1 with TRBJ2-1, with 16 bases that match TRBD2. Trimming at V came to 2 bases and at J to 3 bases, leaving 7 bases not matched to a gene. Germline loops: CDR1 MGHRA, CDR2 YSYEKL. The CDR3 loop spans 19 amino acids. CDR3 amino acids: CASSQPGLAGGPYYNEQFF. DNA for the CDR3: TGCGCCAGCAGCCAACCGGGACTAGCGGGGGGGCCTTACTACAATGAGCAGTTCTTC.

This chain uses TRBV5-4 with TRBJ1-2; TRBD1 aligns across 8 bases. Looked up from germline, CDR1 is SGHNT and CDR2 is YYREEE (reference sequence). The ends lost 0 bases at V and 6 bases at J; junction bases unmatched: 7. This CDR3 spans 15 amino acids. CDR3 DNA sequence: TGTGCCAGCAGCTTGGACCCAGGGGGCCCTAATGGCTACACCTTC. As protein: CASSLDPGGPNGYTF.

The count of this clone is one. The CDR3 nucleotides read TGTGCCAGCAGTCAAAGGGGGGGAAAACTGTTTTTT. Residues: CASSQRGGKLFF. The V gene is TRBV27, the J gene TRBJ1-4; D is possibly TRBD1 (6 bases). In germline, CDR1 is MNHEY, CDR2 SMNVEV (reference sequence). This CDR3 has 12 residues. Trimming took off 5 bases at V and 10 bases at J, with 11 bases between the two ends.

The V and J genes are TRBV7-9 and TRBJ1-4; a weak D match, TRBD1 (6 bases). The ends were cut back, 5 bases at V and 7 bases at J, with 14 bases in the middle. There are 14 residues in the CDR3. The V gene's germline CDR1 is SEHNR and CDR2 FQNEAQ (reference sequence). CDR3 region: CASSVQGIVEKLFF. CDR3 bases: TGTGCCAGCAGCGTACAGGGTATAGTTGAAAAACTGTTTTTT.

Comments on this clone: Germline and junction disagree at one end, which may indicate a read error. This rearrangement joins TRBV9 to TRBJ2-3; D tentatively reads TRBD1 or TRBD2 (5 bases each). The CDR3 is made up of 12 amino acids. Germline values: CDR1 SGDLS, CDR2 YYNGEE. CDR3 protein: CASSRGTDTQYF. The DNA for the CDR3 is TGTGCCAGCAGCCGGGGCACGGATACGCAGTATTTT.

CDR3 amino acids: CASQDLHSYEQYF. Written as DNA, the CDR3 is TGTGCCAGTCAGGACTTACACTCCTACGAGCAGTACTTC. The V call is TRBV27, the J call TRBJ2-7; TRBD2 might be the D (5 bases). Deletions cut 9 bases from V and 0 bases from J, with 12 bases between. Germline V lookup: CDR1 MNHEY, CDR2 SMNVEV (reference sequence). The CDR3 consists of 13 residues.

This clone has just one count. This chain connects TRBV10-3 to TRBJ1-3; no firm D call. CDR1 ENHRY and CDR2 SYGVKD come from the germline V gene. Trimming took 0 bases from V and 4 from J, leaving 10 bases between them. The length of the CDR3 is 15 residues. CDR3 nucleotide sequence: TGTGCCATCAGTGAGTCAAGGAGTGGGGGAAACACCATATATTTT. This sequence encodes CAISESRSGGNTIYF.

In DNA, the CDR3 is TGTGCCAGCACTAACAGAGGAACCGGGGAGCTGTTTTTT. As protein: CASTNRGTGELFF. This sequence joins TRBV28 and TRBJ2-2, with D unresolved. Germline CDR1 is MDHEN and CDR2 is SYDVKM. Trimming removed 7 bases at V and 5 bases at J, with 11 bases between. The CDR3 loop spans 13 amino acids.

The rearrangement joins TRBV4-1 to TRBJ2-5, with 9 bases aligning to TRBD1. Losses at the gene ends were 3 bases for V and 4 bases for J; bases not matched to a gene: 6. This CDR3 has 15 residues. Germline CDR1 reads MGHRA; CDR2 reads YSYEKL. This CDR3 reads CASSQRDRERETQYF. The CDR3 coding sequence is TGCGCCAGCAGCCAGCGGGACAGGGAACGAGAGACCCAGTACTTC.

The chain links TRBV4-1 to TRBJ1-5, with D possibly being TRBD1 (6 bases). There are 17 residues in the CDR3. The ends were cut back, 3 bases at V and 2 bases at J, with 17 bases in the middle. The germline V gene has CDR1 MGHRA and CDR2 YSYEKL. This CDR3 is CASSQEFGGLGNQPQHF. The DNA for the CDR3 is TGCGCCAGCAGCCAGGAGTTTGGGGGCTTGGGCAATCAGCCCCAGCATTTT.

The genes are TRBV10-3 and TRBJ1-5; D ambiguous. This CDR3 contains 14 residues. V was clipped by 3 bases and J by 5 bases, with 11 bases between them. CDR1 ENHRY and CDR2 SYGVKD come from the germline V gene. DNA of the CDR3: TGTGCCATCAGTGAAAGATTGGGCGATCAGCCCCAGCATTTT. The encoded protein is CAISERLGDQPQHF.

The chain employs TRBV10-3 and TRBJ1-5; D possibly corresponds to TRBD1 (5 bases). V lost 6 bases and J lost 4, with 7 bases in between. There are 12 residues in the CDR3. In germline, CDR1 is ENHRY, CDR2 SYGVKD. CDR3 DNA: TGTGCCATCAGCGCAGGGAATCAGCCCCAGCATTTT. Its protein is CAISAGNQPQHF.

This clone was observed once. V and J are TRBV2 and TRBJ2-7; possible D gene TRBD1, 6 bases. Deletions cut 2 bases from V and 6 bases from J, with 8 bases between. The CDR3 runs 12 residues. Germline V gene sequence: CDR1 SNHLY, CDR2 FYNNEI. CDR3 loop: CASSERGGEQYF. CDR3 nucleotide sequence: TGTGCCAGCAGTGAAAGAGGGGGCGAGCAGTACTTC.

V and J are TRBV18 and TRBJ1-3, with TRBD1 as a possible D gene (5 bases). From germline, CDR1 is KGHSH and CDR2 LQKENI. V was clipped by 2 bases and J by 4 bases, with 9 bases between them. The CDR3 runs to 14 residues. The CDR3 here is CASSPGGSGNTIYF. The DNA for the CDR3 is TGTGCCAGCTCACCAGGGGGATCCGGAAACACCATATATTTT.

The table lists this clone with a few counts. The chain employs TRBV7-2 and TRBJ2-3; D not certain. Trimming left V 1 base short and J 4 bases short, with 6 bases between. The CDR3 runs 13 residues. Germline lookup yields CDR1 SGHTA and CDR2 FQGNSA. The CDR3 bases are TGTGCCAGCAGCTTAGTCGGGCCAGATACGCAGTATTTT. This gives the protein CASSLVGPDTQYF. Full variable domain (rest looked up from reference TRBV7-2 and TRBJ2-3): GAGVSQSPSNKVTEKGKDVELRCDPISGHTALYWYRQSLGQGLEFLIYFQGNSAPDKSGLPSDRFSAERTGGSVSTLTIQRTQQEDSAVYLCASSLVGPDTQYFGPGTRLTVL.

The rearrangement joins TRBV6-5 to TRBJ2-7; D may be TRBD1 (6 bases). Germline loops: CDR1 MNHEY, CDR2 SVGAGI. V was trimmed by 9 bases and J by 3 bases, leaving 21 bases between them. The CDR3 loop spans 15 amino acids. The CDR3 nucleotides are TGTGCCAGTAGGCGCCAGGGGTTCGGTCTCTACGAGCAGTACTTC. Translated: CASRRQGFGLYEQYF.

The chain combines TRBV6-6 with TRBJ2-7; 9 positions match TRBD2. The trim removed 6 bases at V and 2 bases at J, leaving 5 bases unmatched. The CDR3 has 14 residues. The germline CDR1 and CDR2 sequences are MNHNY and SVGAGI (reference sequence). CDR3 in amino acids: CASRSSGATYEQYF. CDR3 coding DNA: TGTGCCAGCAGGTCTAGCGGGGCTACCTACGAGCAGTACTTC.

V and J are TRBV5-4 and TRBJ1-1; the match to TRBD1 covers 7 bases. Trimming took 5 bases from V and 6 from J; bases not matched to a gene: 4. The CDR3 runs to 12 residues. CDR1 is SGHNT and CDR2 is YYREEE in the germline V gene (reference sequence). This chain's CDR3 is CASRSDRAEAFF. For the CDR3, the DNA is TGTGCCAGCAGATCTGACAGGGCTGAAGCTTTCTTT. Looking up the rest from reference TRBV5-4 and TRBJ1-1 gives the full variable domain: ETGVTQSPTHLIKTRGQQVTLRCSSQSGHNTVSWYQQALGQGPQFIFQYYREEENGRGNFPPRFSGLQFPNYSSELNVNALELDDSALYLCASRSDRAEAFFGQGTRLTVV.

The chain employs TRBV7-9 and TRBJ2-7, with 12 bases aligning to TRBD2. The V and J ends lost 3 bases and 1 base, in that order; junction bases with no gene match: 1. Germline CDR1 reads SEHNR; CDR2 reads FQNEAQ (reference sequence). This CDR3 region has 15 residues. CDR3 amino acids: CASSFGTSGSYEQYF. The CDR3 nucleotides read TGTGCCAGCAGCTTCGGGACTAGCGGGTCCTACGAGCAGTACTTC.

The CDR3 nucleotides are TGTGCCAGCAGCCGACAGGGTCGCACTGAAGCTTTCTTT. This gives the protein CASSRQGRTEAFF. This chain links TRBV6-5 with TRBJ1-1; TRBD1 matches at 7 bases. The trim removed 6 bases at V and 4 bases at J, leaving 5 bases unmatched. CDR3 length equals 13 residues. Per germline, CDR1 MNHEY and CDR2 SVGAGI.